What follows are 5 T cell receptor beta chains derived from one specimen sequenced in a study of blood T cell repertoires in COVID-19. The assay was immunoSEQ multiplex PCR, and TCRdb's table has in-frame clones only and misses some. The data contain approximately 30,000 clones, 81% of them seen just once; the ten biggest clones take up less than 65%. The sequenced sample was peripheral blood. These receptors all come from a middle-aged man with active or convalescent COVID-19.

The chain employs TRBV19 and TRBJ1-5; maybe TRBD1 (6 bases). Germline V CDR1 and CDR2: LNHDA, SQIVND (reference sequence). V lost 5 bases to trimming and J lost 5 bases, with 10 bases between them. This CDR3 is built from 13 residues. Here the CDR3 reads CASSHRADQPQHF. CDR3 sequence (DNA): TGTGCCAGTAGTCACAGGGCAGATCAGCCCCAGCATTTT.

CDR3 in amino acids: CATSDSGTSVWDEQFF. In nucleotides, the CDR3 is TGTGCCACCAGTGACTCCGGGACTTCCGTTTGGGATGAGCAGTTCTTC. The chain joins TRBV24-1 to TRBJ2-1; possibly TRBD2 for D (6 bases). Germline CDR1 is KGHDR and CDR2 is SFDVKD. This CDR3 contains 16 residues. Trimming removed 4 bases from V and 8 bases from J, with 20 bases in between.

The chain recombines TRBV6-1 with TRBJ1-6; 7 bases align to TRBD1. Germline V lookup: CDR1 MNHNS, CDR2 SASEGT. This CDR3 comprises 15 residues. With V trimmed by 3 bases and J by 9 bases, 8 bases remained unmatched. Here the CDR3 DNA reads TGTGCCAGCAGTGAGGTTGCAGGGGGTGGTTCACCCCTCCACTTT. Translating gives CASSEVAGGGSPLHF.

The chain joins TRBV7-8 to TRBJ2-7; 7 nucleotides line up with TRBD2. The V gene's germline CDR1 is SGHVS and CDR2 FQNEAQ. The J segment lost 5 bases and the V segment lost 2 bases, leaving 6 bases of the junction unmatched. This CDR3 spans 14 amino acids. The CDR3 spells CASSLQAGSDEQYF. The CDR3 DNA sequence: TGTGCCAGCAGCTTACAAGCGGGATCCGACGAGCAGTACTTC.

The chain is built from TRBV18 and TRBJ2-5; 13 nucleotides line up with TRBD2. Germline loops: CDR1 KGHSH, CDR2 LQKENI. J lost 3 bases, V lost 4 bases, and 2 bases had no gene match. The CDR3 extends over 15 amino acids. CDR3 nucleotide sequence: TGTGCCAGCTCACACGGACTAGCGGGGGAAGAGACCCAGTACTTC. Amino acid sequence: CASSHGLAGEETQYF.